The rows below give T cell receptor beta chains drawn from one sample of a study of cytomegalovirus exposure and HLA in healthy donors. Some clones are missing from TCRdb's copy, which holds only in-frame ones; the method was immunoSEQ multiplex PCR. The repertoire includes 120,000 or so clones, less than 85% of them detected once, and approximately 1.2% sits in the top ten. Sequencing was performed on PBMCs. Source of these receptors: a female donor in good health and CMV-seronegative. Each CDR3 is given with its conserved first and last residue.

v_gene: TRBV6-1
CDR3aa: CASNEEGAKSYEQYF

v_gene: TRBV2
CDR3aa: CASSAGTDTQYF

v_gene: TRBV19
CDR3aa: CASTRGSNRAYGYTF

v_gene: TRBV15
CDR3aa: CATSRAAGTGYNSPLHF

v_gene: TRBV7-9
CDR3aa: CASSFGGGVTGELFF

v_gene: TRBV7-2
CDR3aa: CASSRAGGQDTIYF

v_gene: TRBV28
CDR3aa: CASSTPRGTVLNTEAFF

v_gene: TRBV6-1
CDR3aa: CASSWTVTDTQYF

v_gene: TRBV5-1
CDR3aa: CASSLGDNQATEAFF

v_gene: TRBV14
CDR3aa: CASSQVGRYTEAFF

v_gene: TRBV13
CDR3aa: CASSSNGAGGPYNEQFF

v_gene: TRBV27
CDR3aa: CATGLYEQYF

v_gene: TRBV28
CDR3aa: CASSQAGITDTQYF

v_gene: TRBV28
CDR3aa: CASSFVTGRGGGGYTF

v_gene: TRBV5-1
CDR3aa: CASSWGPGTGYGNTGELFF

v_gene: TRBV29-1
CDR3aa: CSVPHGGGSWGYTF

v_gene: TRBV9
CDR3aa: CASSARGGQQETQYF

v_gene: TRBV19
CDR3aa: CASSMTSGNEQFF

v_gene: TRBV28
CDR3aa: CASSSRQGAEEQYF

v_gene: TRBV7-2
CDR3aa: CASSHGGTNEKLFF

v_gene: TRBV4-2
CDR3aa: CASSQEPTGGSGANVLTF

v_gene: TRBV9
CDR3aa: CASSVEAPGGLAGGITNEQFF

v_gene: TRBV18
CDR3aa: CASSPLDSPKGGYTF

v_gene: TRBV27
CDR3aa: CASSLRRGSYEQYF

v_gene: TRBV30
CDR3aa: CAWSGQENQPQHF

v_gene: TRBV10-3
CDR3aa: CAISERGDLFETQYF

v_gene: TRBV11-3
CDR3aa: CASSSGQGRADIQYF

v_gene: TRBV5-8
CDR3aa: CASSLDRRGEQYF

v_gene: TRBV12-5
CDR3aa: CASGFTTGQSSTDTQYF

v_gene: TRBV7-3
CDR3aa: CASSLAGGRNTEAFF

v_gene: TRBV2
CDR3aa: CAGGADYTGELFF

v_gene: TRBV28
CDR3aa: CASSLHSLNTQYF

v_gene: TRBV27
CDR3aa: CASSFRGLPLDEQFF

v_gene: TRBV5-4
CDR3aa: CASSLGPGQALDGYTF

v_gene: TRBV4-1
CDR3aa: CASSQDGTGNSPLHF

v_gene: TRBV27
CDR3aa: CASSQTGGPETQYF

v_gene: TRBV5-1
CDR3aa: CASSPGGTGDTQYF

v_gene: TRBV10-1
CDR3aa: CASSPGWRGTDTQYF

v_gene: TRBV5-1
CDR3aa: CASSLSRTSGRNQETQYF

v_gene: TRBV5-1
CDR3aa: CASSPGTEGNTIYF

v_gene: TRBV6-1
CDR3aa: CASSAAFPTGDTQYF

v_gene: TRBV7-9
CDR3aa: CASSLGQGGRNQPQHF

v_gene: TRBV7-8
CDR3aa: CASSFRQGQANTEAFF

v_gene: TRBV7-4
CDR3aa: CASSPEWGVPYEQYF

v_gene: TRBV10-2
CDR3aa: CASSDLAGLQETQYF

v_gene: TRBV6-6
CDR3aa: CASSPQQILEKLFF

v_gene: TRBV7-9
CDR3aa: CASSLGNGQETQYF

v_gene: TRBV11-2
CDR3aa: CASSLRGTSTDTQYF

v_gene: TRBV6-4
CDR3aa: CASSSSGANVLTF

v_gene: TRBV27
CDR3aa: CATKQGNQETQYF

v_gene: TRBV6-6
CDR3aa: CASSYSVGATYEQYF

v_gene: TRBV7-9
CDR3aa: CASSPTAGGIHEQYF

v_gene: TRBV11-2
CDR3aa: CASSLRALNTEAFF

v_gene: TRBV28
CDR3aa: CASSLGGTSAYEQYF

v_gene: TRBV28
CDR3aa: CASSLWGDRYNEKLFF

v_gene: TRBV4-2
CDR3aa: CASSQEDNQEQYF

v_gene: TRBV6-1
CDR3aa: CASSEARRTGFYNEQFF

v_gene: TRBV6-1
CDR3aa: CASSRGYNEQFF

v_gene: TRBV7-2
CDR3aa: CASSLDGGGSYEQYF

v_gene: TRBV4-1
CDR3aa: CASSPSNSDTQYF